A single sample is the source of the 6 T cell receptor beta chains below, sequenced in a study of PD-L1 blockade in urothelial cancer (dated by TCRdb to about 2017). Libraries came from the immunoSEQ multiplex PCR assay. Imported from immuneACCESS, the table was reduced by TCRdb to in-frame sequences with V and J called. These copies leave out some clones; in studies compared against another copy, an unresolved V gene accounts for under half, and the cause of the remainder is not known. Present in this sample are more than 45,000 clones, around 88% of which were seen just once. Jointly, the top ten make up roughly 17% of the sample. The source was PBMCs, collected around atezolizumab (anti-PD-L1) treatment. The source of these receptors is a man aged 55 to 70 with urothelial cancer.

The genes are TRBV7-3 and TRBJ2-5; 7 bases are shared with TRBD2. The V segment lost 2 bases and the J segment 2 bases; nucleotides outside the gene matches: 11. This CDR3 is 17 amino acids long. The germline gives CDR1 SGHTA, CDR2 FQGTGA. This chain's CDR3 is CASSLGTGGGGQETQYF. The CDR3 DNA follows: TGTGCCAGCAGCTTAGGGACGGGGGGTGGAGGGCAAGAGACCCAGTACTTC.

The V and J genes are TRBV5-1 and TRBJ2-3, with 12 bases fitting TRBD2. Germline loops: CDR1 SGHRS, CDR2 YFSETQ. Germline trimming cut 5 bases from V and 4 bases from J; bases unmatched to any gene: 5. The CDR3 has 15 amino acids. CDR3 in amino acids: CASRQLAGGADTQYF. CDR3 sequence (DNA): TGCGCCAGCAGGCAACTAGCGGGGGGTGCAGATACGCAGTATTTT.

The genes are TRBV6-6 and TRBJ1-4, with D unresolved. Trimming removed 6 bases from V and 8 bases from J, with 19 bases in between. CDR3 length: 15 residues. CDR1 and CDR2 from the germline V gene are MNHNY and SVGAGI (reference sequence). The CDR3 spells CASSVGRPGVEKLFF. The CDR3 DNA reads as TGTGCCAGCAGCGTGGGGAGGCCCGGGGTCGAAAAACTGTTTTTT.

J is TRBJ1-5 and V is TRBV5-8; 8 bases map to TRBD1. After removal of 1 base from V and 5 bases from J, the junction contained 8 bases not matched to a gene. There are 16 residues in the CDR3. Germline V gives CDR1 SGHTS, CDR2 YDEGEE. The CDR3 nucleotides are TGTGCCAGCAGCTTGCTTTCGGGACAGGATGATCAGCCCCAGCATTTT. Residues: CASSLLSGQDDQPQHF.

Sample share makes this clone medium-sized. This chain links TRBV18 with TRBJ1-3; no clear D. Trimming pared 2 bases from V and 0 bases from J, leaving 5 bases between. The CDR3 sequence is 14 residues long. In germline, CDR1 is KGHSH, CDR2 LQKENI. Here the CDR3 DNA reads TGTGCCAGCTCACCATACAGCTCTGGAAACACCATATATTTT. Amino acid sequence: CASSPYSSGNTIYF.

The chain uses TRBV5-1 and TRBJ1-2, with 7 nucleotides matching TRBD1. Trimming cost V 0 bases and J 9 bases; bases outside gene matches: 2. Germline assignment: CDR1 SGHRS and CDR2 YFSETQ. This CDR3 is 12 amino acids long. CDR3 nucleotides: TGCGCCAGCAGCTTGGAGGGGGCTAGCTACACCTTC. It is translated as CASSLEGASYTF.